The clone carrying this TCR beta chain was observed many times. The CDR3 consists of 17 residues. Trimming left V 2 bases short and J 7 bases short, with 21 bases between. Looked up from germline, CDR1 is MNHEY and CDR2 is SVGEGT. The data were obtained in a study of neurological immune-mediated disorders. Study at large: Relapsing-remitting disease was seen in about 90% of the roughly 34 multiple sclerosis patients, and secondary progressive disease was seen in 3.

Libraries used 2 million unsorted PBMCs kept frozen in RNAlater. Every sequencing run drew on 15-18 subjects and yielded over 160 million TCR-beta sequences. TCRdb redid the calling of the 5' RACE reads with MiXCR, one entry per CDR3 protein. The repertoire consists of some 76,000 distinct CDR3 sequences, with about 3% occurring once and the leading ten covering approximately 4.7%. Sequenced input: PBMCs. The chain recombines TRBV6-2 or TRBV6-3 with TRBJ1-5; D might be TRBD1 (5 bases). This receptor was taken from a woman aged 45-65 years with multiple sclerosis. In nucleotides, the CDR3 is TGTGCCAGCAGTTACCACAGCCCAGGGCCGCTAGGGCAGCCCCAGCATTTT. This encodes CASSYHSPGPLGQPQHF.